These 8 T cell receptor beta chains share one sample of origin, sequenced in a study of graft-versus-host responses after intestinal transplantation. No antigens are known for them. Assay used: immunoSEQ multiplex PCR; TCRdb lists only in-frame clones, some missing. The sample carries about 110,000 clones, over 80% recorded once. Sequenced here: unstimulated CD4+ T cells sorted from spleen or lymph node cells, sampled before transplant. These receptors were collected from a human donor who was the organ donor for an intestinal transplant.

The chain recombines TRBV18 with TRBJ2-1; 10 bases match TRBD2. J lost 7 bases, V lost 3 bases, and 12 bases had no gene match. The CDR3 runs to 17 residues. CDR1 and CDR2 from the germline V gene are KGHSH and LQKENI. CDR3 nucleotide sequence: TGTGCCAGCTCACCCGCCAAAGGGACTAGCGTGGAGAATGAGCAGTTCTTC. Translated: CASSPAKGTSVENEQFF.

The chain joins TRBV2 to TRBJ1-5; maybe TRBD1 (5 bases). Germline assignment: CDR1 SNHLY and CDR2 FYNNEI. V lost 8 bases to trimming and J lost 4 bases, with 15 bases between them. The CDR3 covers 14 residues. The CDR3 nucleotides read TGTGCCAGCGACGGCAGGGCCCCAAATCAGCCCCAGCATTTT. This translates into CASDGRAPNQPQHF. Looking up the rest from reference TRBV2 and TRBJ1-5 gives the full variable domain: EPEVTQTPSHQVTQMGQEVILRCVPISNHLYFYWYRQILGQKVEFLVSFYNNEISEKSEIFDDQFSVERPDGSNFTLKIRSTKLEDSAMYFCASDGRAPNQPQHFGDGTRLSIL.

This sequence joins TRBV5-1 and TRBJ2-5; 9 bases align to TRBD1. CDR1 and CDR2 (germline): SGHRS, YFSETQ. V was pared by 4 bases and J by 5 bases, with 18 bases of the junction left unmatched. The CDR3 extends over 18 amino acids. The CDR3 loop is CASSQTTHRTGVGETQYF. The CDR3 DNA follows: TGCGCCAGCAGCCAAACGACACACAGGACAGGGGTCGGGGAGACCCAGTACTTC.

The rearrangement joins TRBV5-4 to TRBJ1-6; tentatively, D is TRBD1 (5 bases). V was cut by 3 bases and J by 7 bases, with 17 bases left in between. This CDR3 contains 16 residues. Germline assignment: CDR1 SGHNT and CDR2 YYREEE (reference sequence). The CDR3 DNA sequence: TGTGCCAGCAGCTATTCCCAACCGAACAGGAATTCACCCCTCCACTTT. Translated, it gives CASSYSQPNRNSPLHF.

This rearrangement joins TRBV30 to TRBJ2-7; 7 nucleotides align to TRBD1. The CDR3 is 12 residues long. Germline V gives CDR1 GTSNPN, CDR2 SVGIG (reference sequence). V lost 2 bases, J lost 3 bases, and 1 base stayed unmatched. In nucleotides, the CDR3 is TGTGCCTGGAGTCGACAGGGCTACGAGCAGTACTTC. This gives the protein CAWSRQGYEQYF.

The V gene is TRBV6-5, the J gene TRBJ2-2, with D perhaps TRBD2 (6 bases). Trimming shortened V by 2 bases and J by 4 bases, and 11 bases separated the two germline ends. The CDR3 extends over 15 amino acids. The V gene's germline CDR1 is MNHEY and CDR2 SVGAGI. Here the CDR3 reads CASSYRGGITGELFF. In nucleotides, the CDR3 is TGTGCCAGCAGTTACAGGGGCGGGATCACCGGGGAGCTGTTTTTT.

The chain employs TRBV6-1 and TRBJ1-6; the D gene is possibly TRBD1 (6 bases). The CDR3 covers 15 residues. V was pared by 4 bases and J by 4 bases, with 11 bases between. Germline CDR1 is MNHNS and CDR2 is SASEGT. The CDR3: CASSGRTEYNSPLHF. The CDR3 coding sequence is TGTGCCAGCAGTGGTAGGACAGAATATAATTCACCCCTCCACTTT.

The rearrangement uses TRBV2 and TRBJ2-1; D might be TRBD2 (5 bases). The V end lost 5 bases, the J end lost 0 bases, and 17 bases lay between the germline ends. This CDR3 region has 17 residues. CDR1 SNHLY and CDR2 FYNNEI come from the germline V gene. The CDR3 bases are TGTGCCAGCAGTAAGAGGACTGACGCTCCCTCCTACAATGAGCAGTTCTTC. This codes for CASSKRTDAPSYNEQFF.